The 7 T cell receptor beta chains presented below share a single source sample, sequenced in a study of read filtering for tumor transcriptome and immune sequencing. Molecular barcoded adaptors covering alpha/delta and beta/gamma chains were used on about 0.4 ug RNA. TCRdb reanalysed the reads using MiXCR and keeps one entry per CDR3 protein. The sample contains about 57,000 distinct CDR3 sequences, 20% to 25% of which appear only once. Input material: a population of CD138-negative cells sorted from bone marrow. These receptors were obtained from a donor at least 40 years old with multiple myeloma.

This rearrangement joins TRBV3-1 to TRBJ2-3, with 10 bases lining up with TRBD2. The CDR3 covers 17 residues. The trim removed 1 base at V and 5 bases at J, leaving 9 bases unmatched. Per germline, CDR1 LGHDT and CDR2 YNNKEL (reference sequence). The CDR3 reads CASSQVPSGRVKDTQYF. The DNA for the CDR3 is TGTGCCAGCAGCCAAGTTCCTAGCGGGAGAGTGAAAGATACGCAGTATTTT.

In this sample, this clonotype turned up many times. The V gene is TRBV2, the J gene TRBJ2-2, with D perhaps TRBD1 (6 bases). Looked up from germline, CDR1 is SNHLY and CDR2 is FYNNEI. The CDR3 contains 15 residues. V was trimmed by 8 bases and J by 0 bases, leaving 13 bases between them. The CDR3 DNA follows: TGTGCCAGCTACGAGGGGGTCGCGAACACCGGGGAGCTGTTTTTT. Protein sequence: CASYEGVANTGELFF. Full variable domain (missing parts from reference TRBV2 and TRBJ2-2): EPEVTQTPSHQVTQMGQEVILRCVPISNHLYFYWYRQILGQKVEFLVSFYNNEISEKSEIFDDQFSVERPDGSNFTLKIRSTKLEDSAMYFCASYEGVANTGELFFGEGSRLTVL.

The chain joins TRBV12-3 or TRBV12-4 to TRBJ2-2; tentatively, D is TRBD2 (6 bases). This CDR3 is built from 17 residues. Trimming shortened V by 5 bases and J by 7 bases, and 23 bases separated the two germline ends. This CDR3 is CASSPRSGGVGNGELFF. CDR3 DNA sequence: TGTGCCAGCAGTCCCAGGTCTGGCGGGGTTGGAAACGGGGAGCTGTTTTTT.

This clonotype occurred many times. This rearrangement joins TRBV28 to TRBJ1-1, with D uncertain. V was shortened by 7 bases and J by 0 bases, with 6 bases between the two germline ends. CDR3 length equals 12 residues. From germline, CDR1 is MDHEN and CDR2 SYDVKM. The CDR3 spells CASNHMNTEAFF. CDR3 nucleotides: TGTGCCAGCAATCATATGAACACTGAAGCTTTCTTT. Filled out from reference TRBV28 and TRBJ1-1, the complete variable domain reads DVKVTQSSRYLVKRTGEKVFLECVQDMDHENMFWYRQDPGLGLRLIYFSYDVKMKEKGDIPEGYSVSREKKERFSLILESASTNQTSMYLCASNHMNTEAFFGQGTRLTVV.

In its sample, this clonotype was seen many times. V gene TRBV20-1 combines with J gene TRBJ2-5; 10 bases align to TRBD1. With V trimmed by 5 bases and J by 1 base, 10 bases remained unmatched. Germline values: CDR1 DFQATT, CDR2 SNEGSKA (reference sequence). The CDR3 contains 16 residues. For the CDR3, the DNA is TGCAGTGCTCCCAGATGGACAGGGGGACCCCAAGAGACCCAGTACTTC. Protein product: CSAPRWTGGPQETQYF.

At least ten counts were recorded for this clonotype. The CDR3: CSASMPRGLGDSYEQYF. The CDR3 DNA reads as TGCAGTGCTAGTATGCCGCGGGGACTAGGGGACTCCTACGAGCAGTACTTC. The chain joins TRBV20-1 to TRBJ2-7; 8 nucleotides align to TRBD2. The CDR3 loop spans 17 amino acids. Germline CDR1 DFQATT, CDR2 SNEGSKA (reference sequence). Trimming at V came to 3 bases and at J to 0 bases, leaving 13 bases not matched to a gene.

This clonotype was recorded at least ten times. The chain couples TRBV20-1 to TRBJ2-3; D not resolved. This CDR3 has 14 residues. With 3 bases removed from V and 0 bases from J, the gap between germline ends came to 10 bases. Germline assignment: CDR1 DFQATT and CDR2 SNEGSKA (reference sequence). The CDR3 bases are TGCAGTGCTAGGACACAGCCGAGCACAGATACGCAGTATTTT. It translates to CSARTQPSTDTQYF.